This TCR beta chain stems from a study of T cells in Graves' hyperthyroidism and ophthalmopathy. CDR3 size: 14 residues. Germline V gene data show CDR1 as LGHDT and CDR2 as YNNKEL (reference sequence). Trimming pared 8 bases from V and 7 bases from J, leaving 18 bases between. This clonotype was detected many times. PBMCs were derived from 7.5 to 10 ml fresh peripheral blood. RNA transcripts served as the template for amplifying TCR beta CDR3 regions. First-round RT-PCR with HTBI primers amplified the TCR CDR3 region. TCRdb independently ran MiXCR on the multiplex PCR reads; one entry per CDR3 protein. The sample contains about 560,000 distinct CDR3 sequences, 12% to 15% of which appear only once.

The specimen was blood. The TCR comes from a woman aged 40 to 50 with Graves' hyperthyroidism. This chain links TRBV3-1 with TRBJ2-1; TRBD1 might be the D (5 bases). CDR3 protein: CASGYQNPGNEQFF. The CDR3, as DNA: TGTGCCAGCGGATATCAAAATCCAGGGAATGAGCAGTTCTTC.